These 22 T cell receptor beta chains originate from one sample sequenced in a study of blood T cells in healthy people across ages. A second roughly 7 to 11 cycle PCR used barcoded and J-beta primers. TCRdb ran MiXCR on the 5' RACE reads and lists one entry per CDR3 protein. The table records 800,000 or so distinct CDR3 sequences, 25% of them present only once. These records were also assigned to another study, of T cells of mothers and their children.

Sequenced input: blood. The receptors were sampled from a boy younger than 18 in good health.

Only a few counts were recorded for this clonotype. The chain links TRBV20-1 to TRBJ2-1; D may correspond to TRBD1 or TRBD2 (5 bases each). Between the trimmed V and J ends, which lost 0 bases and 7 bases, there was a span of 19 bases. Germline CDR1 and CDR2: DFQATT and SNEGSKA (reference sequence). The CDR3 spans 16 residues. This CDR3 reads CSARDPTHRDLNEQFF. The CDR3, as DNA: TGCAGTGCTAGAGATCCCACTCATCGGGACCTGAATGAGCAGTTCTTC.

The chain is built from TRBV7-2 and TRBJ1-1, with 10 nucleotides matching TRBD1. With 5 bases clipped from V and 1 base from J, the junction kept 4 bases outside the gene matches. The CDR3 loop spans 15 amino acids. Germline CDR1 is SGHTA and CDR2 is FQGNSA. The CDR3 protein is CASSPWTGGNTEAFF. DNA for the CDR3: TGTGCCAGCAGCCCGTGGACAGGGGGGAACACTGAAGCTTTCTTT.

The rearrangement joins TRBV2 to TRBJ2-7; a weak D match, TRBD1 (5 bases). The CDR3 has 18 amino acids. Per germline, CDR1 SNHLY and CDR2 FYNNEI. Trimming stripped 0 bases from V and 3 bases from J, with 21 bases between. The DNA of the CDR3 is TGTGCCAGCAGTGAAGCGCTCCCCGACAGTGGCCTCTACTACGAGCAGTACTTC. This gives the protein CASSEALPDSGLYYEQYF.

The CDR3 region is CASSGSDWGPTSYEQYF. The CDR3 DNA reads TGTGCCAGCAGCGGGTCAGATTGGGGGCCTACGTCCTACGAGCAGTACTTC. The genes are TRBV7-9 and TRBJ2-7, with a tentative D call TRBD1 (6 bases). This CDR3 spans 17 amino acids. CDR1 and CDR2 from the germline V gene are SEHNR and FQNEAQ (reference sequence). With 5 bases removed from V and 1 base from J, the gap between germline ends came to 21 bases.

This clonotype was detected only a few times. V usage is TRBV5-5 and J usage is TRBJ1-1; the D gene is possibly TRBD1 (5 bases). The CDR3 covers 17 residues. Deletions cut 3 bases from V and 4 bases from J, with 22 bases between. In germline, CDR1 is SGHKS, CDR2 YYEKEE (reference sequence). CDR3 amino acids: CASSSGLPAMEGTEAFF. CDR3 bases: TGTGCCAGCAGCTCGGGGCTTCCGGCGATGGAGGGCACTGAAGCTTTCTTT.

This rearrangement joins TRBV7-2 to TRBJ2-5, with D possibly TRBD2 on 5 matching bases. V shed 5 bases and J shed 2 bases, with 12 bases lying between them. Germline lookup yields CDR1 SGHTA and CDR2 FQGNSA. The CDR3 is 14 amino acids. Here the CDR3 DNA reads TGTGCCAGCAGCCTGCAAAGGACTCAAGAGACCCAGTACTTC. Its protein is CASSLQRTQETQYF.

DNA of the CDR3: TGCAGCGTTGGAAACAGCGCCTACTATGGCTACACCTTC. Its protein product is CSVGNSAYYGYTF. V and J are TRBV29-1 and TRBJ1-2; no clear D gene. Per germline, CDR1 SQVTM and CDR2 ANQGSEA. The CDR3 has 13 amino acids. Trimming stripped 4 bases from V and 3 bases from J, with 12 bases between.

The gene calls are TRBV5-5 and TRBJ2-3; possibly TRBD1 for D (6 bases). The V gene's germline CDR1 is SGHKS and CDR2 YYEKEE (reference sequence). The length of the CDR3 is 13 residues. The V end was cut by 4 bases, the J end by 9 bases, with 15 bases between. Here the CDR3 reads CASSPLGAVTQYF. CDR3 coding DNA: TGTGCCAGCAGCCCCTTGGGGGCCGTCACGCAGTATTTT.

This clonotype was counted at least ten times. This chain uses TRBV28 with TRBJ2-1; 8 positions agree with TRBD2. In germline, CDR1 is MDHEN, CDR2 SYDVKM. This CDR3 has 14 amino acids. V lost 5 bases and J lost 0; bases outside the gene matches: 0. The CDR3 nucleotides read TGTGCCAGCAGTAGCGGGAGCTCCTACAATGAGCAGTTCTTC. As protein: CASSSGSSYNEQFF.

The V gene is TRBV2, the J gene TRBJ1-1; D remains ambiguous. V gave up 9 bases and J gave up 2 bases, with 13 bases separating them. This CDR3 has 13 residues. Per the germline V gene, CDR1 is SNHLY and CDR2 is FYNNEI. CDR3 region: CASRFAVNTEAFF. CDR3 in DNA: TGTGCCAGTAGATTCGCCGTTAACACTGAAGCTTTCTTT.

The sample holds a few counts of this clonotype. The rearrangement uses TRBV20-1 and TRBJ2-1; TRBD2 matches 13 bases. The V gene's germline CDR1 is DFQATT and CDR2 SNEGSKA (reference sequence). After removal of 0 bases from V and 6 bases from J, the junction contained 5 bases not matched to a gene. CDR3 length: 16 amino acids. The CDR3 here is CSARDRRTSGGNEQFF. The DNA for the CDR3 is TGCAGTGCTAGAGATCGACGGACTAGCGGGGGCAATGAGCAGTTCTTC.

The CDR3 DNA sequence: TGCGCCAGCAGCTTGGCCCGGGGGAACTATGGCTACACCTTC. Translated: CASSLARGNYGYTF. The V gene is TRBV5-1, the J gene TRBJ1-2, with D possibly being TRBD1 (5 bases). V lost 0 bases and J lost 2, with 8 bases in between. The CDR3 is 14 amino acids. In germline, CDR1 is SGHRS, CDR2 YFSETQ.

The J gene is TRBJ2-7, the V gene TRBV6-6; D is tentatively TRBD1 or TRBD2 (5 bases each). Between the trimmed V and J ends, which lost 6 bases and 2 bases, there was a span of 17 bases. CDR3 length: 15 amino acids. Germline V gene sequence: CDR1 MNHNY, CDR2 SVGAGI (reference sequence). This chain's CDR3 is CASSLGDPKTYEQYF. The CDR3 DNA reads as TGTGCCAGCAGCCTGGGGGACCCCAAGACCTACGAGCAGTACTTC.

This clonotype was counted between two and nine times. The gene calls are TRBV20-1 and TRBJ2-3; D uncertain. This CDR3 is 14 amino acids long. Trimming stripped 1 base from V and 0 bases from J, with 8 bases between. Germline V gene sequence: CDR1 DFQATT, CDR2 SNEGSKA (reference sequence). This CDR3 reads CSARAPTSTDTQYF. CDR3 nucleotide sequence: TGCAGTGCTAGAGCACCGACTAGCACAGATACGCAGTATTTT.

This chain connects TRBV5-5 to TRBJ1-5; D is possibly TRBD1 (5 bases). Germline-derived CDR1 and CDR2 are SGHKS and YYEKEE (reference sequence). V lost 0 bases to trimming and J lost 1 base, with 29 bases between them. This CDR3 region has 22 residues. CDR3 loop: CASSLELITAGSGSRSNQPQHF. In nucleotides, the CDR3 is TGTGCCAGCAGCTTGGAATTGATTACCGCAGGGAGCGGTAGTAGAAGCAATCAGCCCCAGCATTTT. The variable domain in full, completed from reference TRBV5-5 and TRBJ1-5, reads DAGVTQSPTHLIKTRGQQVTLRCSPISGHKSVSWYQQVLGQGPQFIFQYYEKEERGRGNFPDRFSARQFPNYSSELNVNALLLGDSALYLCASSLELITAGSGSRSNQPQHFGDGTRLSIL.

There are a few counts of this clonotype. The CDR3 reads CSAEDSGKNTIYF. The CDR3 DNA reads TGCAGTGCTGAGGACAGCGGTAAAAACACCATATATTTT. The rearrangement links TRBV20-1 to TRBJ1-3, with a tentative D call TRBD1 (6 bases). The CDR3 covers 13 residues. V lost 5 bases to trimming and J lost 6 bases, with 14 bases between them. Germline V gene sequence: CDR1 DFQATT, CDR2 SNEGSKA (reference sequence).

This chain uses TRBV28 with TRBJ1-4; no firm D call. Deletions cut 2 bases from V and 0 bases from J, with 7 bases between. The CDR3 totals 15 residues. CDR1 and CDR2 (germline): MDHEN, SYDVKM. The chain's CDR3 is CASSLDLSTNEKLFF. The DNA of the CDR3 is TGTGCCAGCAGTTTAGACCTGTCAACTAATGAAAAACTGTTTTTT.

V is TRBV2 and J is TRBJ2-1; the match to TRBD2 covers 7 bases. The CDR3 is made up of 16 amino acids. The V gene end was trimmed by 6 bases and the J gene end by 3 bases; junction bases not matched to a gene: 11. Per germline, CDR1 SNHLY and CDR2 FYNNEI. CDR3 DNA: TGTGCCAGCAGACCATCTAGCGGAGGATACTACAATGAGCAGTTCTTC. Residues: CASRPSSGGYYNEQFF.

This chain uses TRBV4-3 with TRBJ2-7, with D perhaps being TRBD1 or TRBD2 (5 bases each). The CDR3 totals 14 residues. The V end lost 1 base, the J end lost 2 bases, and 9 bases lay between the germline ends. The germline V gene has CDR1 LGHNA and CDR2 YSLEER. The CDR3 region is CASSQVPGPYEQYF. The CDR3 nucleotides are TGCGCCAGCAGCCAAGTGCCGGGGCCCTACGAGCAGTACTTC.

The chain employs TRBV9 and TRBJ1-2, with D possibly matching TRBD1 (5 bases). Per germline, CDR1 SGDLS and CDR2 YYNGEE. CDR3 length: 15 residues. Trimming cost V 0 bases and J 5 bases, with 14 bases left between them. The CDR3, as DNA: TGTGCCAGCAGCGTAGAGGGGTCCGGTTCATATGGCTACACCTTC. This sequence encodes CASSVEGSGSYGYTF.

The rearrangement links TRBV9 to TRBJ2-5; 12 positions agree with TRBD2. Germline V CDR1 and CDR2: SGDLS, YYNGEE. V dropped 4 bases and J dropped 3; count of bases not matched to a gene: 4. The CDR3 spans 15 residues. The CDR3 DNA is TGTGCCAGCAGCAACCGACTAGCGGGGGAAGAGACCCAGTACTTC. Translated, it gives CASSNRLAGEETQYF.

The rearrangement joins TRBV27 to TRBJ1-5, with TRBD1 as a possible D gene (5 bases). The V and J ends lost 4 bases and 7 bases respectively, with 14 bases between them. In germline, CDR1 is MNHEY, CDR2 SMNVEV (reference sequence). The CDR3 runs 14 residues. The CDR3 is CASSYDGAHQPQHF. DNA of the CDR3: TGTGCCAGCAGTTACGATGGGGCACACCAGCCCCAGCATTTT.